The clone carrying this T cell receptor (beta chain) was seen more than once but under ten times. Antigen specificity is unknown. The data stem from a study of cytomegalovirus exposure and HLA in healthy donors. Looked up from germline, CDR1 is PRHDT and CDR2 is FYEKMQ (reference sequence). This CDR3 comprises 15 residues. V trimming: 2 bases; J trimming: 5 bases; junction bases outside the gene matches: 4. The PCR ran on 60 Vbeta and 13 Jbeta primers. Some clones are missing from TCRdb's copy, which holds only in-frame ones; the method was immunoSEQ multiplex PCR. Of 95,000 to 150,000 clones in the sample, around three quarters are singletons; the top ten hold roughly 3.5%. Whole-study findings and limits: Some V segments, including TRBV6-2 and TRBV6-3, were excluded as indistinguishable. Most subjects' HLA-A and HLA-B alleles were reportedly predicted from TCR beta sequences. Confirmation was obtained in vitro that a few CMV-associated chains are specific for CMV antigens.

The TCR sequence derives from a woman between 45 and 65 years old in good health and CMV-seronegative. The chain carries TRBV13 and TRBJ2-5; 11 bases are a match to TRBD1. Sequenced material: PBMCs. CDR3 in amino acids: CASSLRDRGFETQYF. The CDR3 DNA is TGTGCCAGCAGCTTAAGGGACAGGGGGTTTGAGACCCAGTACTTC.